The rows below give T cell receptor beta chains drawn from one sample of a study of blood T cell repertoires in COVID-19. The method was immunoSEQ multiplex PCR; TCRdb's version includes in-frame clones alone and lacks a portion of them. The sample lists 85,000 to 110,000 clones; over 75% were seen once. The source material was peripheral blood. The receptor source for this set is a human donor in a cohort sampled during active or convalescent COVID-19. The CDR3 runs from the conserved cysteine through the conserved F or W. A D gene is named only where the DNA matches it firmly. Part of the rows lack a size; the others show once, few, many or a class for expanded clones.

TRBJ2-3 | TRBV6-2/TRBV6-3 | NA | NA | TGTGCCAGCAGTAACAGGGCAGATACGCAGTATTTT | CASSNRADTQYF
TRBJ2-5 | TRBV4-3 | NA | NA | TGCGCCAGCAGCCAAGAACACAGGGTGCGAGAGACCCAGTACTTC | CASSQEHRVRETQYF
TRBJ1-1 | TRBV19 | NA | NA | TGTGCCAGTAGTAGGGGCACAGGGAGTGGGACTGAAGCTTTCTTT | CASSRGTGSGTEAFF
TRBJ1-1 | TRBV24-1 | few | TRBD1 | TGTGCCACCAGGGGGACAGGGGCCGGGAACACTGAAGCTTTCTTT | CATRGTGAGNTEAFF
TRBJ1-4 | TRBV3-1/TRBV3-2 | NA | TRBD1 | TGTGCCAGCAGCCGGGACAGCACCCATGAAAAACTGTTTTTT | CASSRDSTHEKLFF
TRBJ1-6 | TRBV24-1 | NA | NA | TGTGCCACCAGGGGCAGTCATAATTCACCCCTCCACTTT | CATRGSHNSPLHF
TRBJ2-2 | TRBV7-3 | NA | TRBD1 | TGTGCCAGCAGCTCGACAGGGGGCTTGGCCGGGGAGCTGTTTTTT | CASSSTGGLAGELFF
TRBJ2-7 | TRBV6-1 | NA | NA | TGTGCCAGCAGTGAAAGGCACAGCACCTACGAGCAGTACTTC | CASSERHSTYEQYF
TRBJ2-3 | TRBV5-4 | NA | NA | TGTGCCAGCAGCTTCCAAGGGGAAGATACGCAGTATTTT | CASSFQGEDTQYF
TRBJ1-5 | TRBV1 | NA | NA | TGCACCAGCAGCCAAGATAACCGGGACAGGGGGATTCAGCCCCAGCATTTT | CTSSQDNRDRGIQPQHF
TRBJ1-5 | TRBV4-1 | NA | TRBD1 | TGCGCCAGCAGCCAAGATCCGAACGTACCGGGGACAGGGATCCAGCCCCAGCATTTT | CASSQDPNVPGTGIQPQHF
TRBJ1-2 | TRBV19 | NA | NA | TGTGCCAGTAGTATAAACCCCCGGGGATCAAACTATGGCTACACCTTC | CASSINPRGSNYGYTF
TRBJ2-1 | TRBV7-8 | few | TRBD1 | TGTGCCAGCAGCTCAACCGGGACAGGGACTAATGAGCAGTTCTTC | CASSSTGTGTNEQFF
TRBJ2-3 | TRBV10-3 | NA | TRBD2 | TGTGCCATCAGTGAAGGAAGCGGGGGGCAGACAGATACGCAGTATTTT | CAISEGSGGQTDTQYF
TRBJ1-5 | TRBV19 | NA | NA | TGTGCCAGCCACCTAGGGAGGGAGTTCCGGCGTCAGCCCCAGCATTTT | CASHLGREFRRQPQHF
TRBJ1-3 | TRBV5-4 | NA | NA | TGTGCCAGCAGCCGTAGGACAGACTCTGGAAACACCATATATTTT | CASSRRTDSGNTIYF
TRBJ2-7 | TRBV27 | NA | NA | TGTGCCAGCATCACAGGGAGGGATCACGAGCAGTACTTC | CASITGRDHEQYF
TRBJ1-2 | TRBV3-1/TRBV3-2 | NA | NA | TGTGCCAGCAGCCAAGGCGGCATCGCTAACTATGGCTACACCTTC | CASSQGGIANYGYTF
TRBJ1-1 | TRBV12-3/TRBV12-4 | NA | NA | TGTGCCAGCAGCCGTCAGGGGAACACTGAAGCTTTCTTT | CASSRQGNTEAFF
TRBJ2-1 | TRBV27 | NA | NA | TGTGCCAGCAGTTTATTGGCAGTCAATGAGCAGTTCTTC | CASSLLAVNEQFF
TRBJ2-1 | TRBV5-1 | once | NA | TGCGCCAGCAGCGCCGGACAGTACAATGAGCAGTTCTTC | CASSAGQYNEQFF
TRBJ2-1 | TRBV11-2 | NA | NA | TGTGCCAGCAGCGGCGGGTTTGGGGAGCAGTTCTTC | CASSGGFGEQFF
TRBJ2-5 | TRBV5-1 | NA | NA | TGCGCCAGCAGCTTGGAAGTGGGGGCAGAGACCCAGTACTTC | CASSLEVGAETQYF
TRBJ2-3 | TRBV11-2 | NA | TRBD1 | TGTGCCAGCAGAATGAAACAGGGGGCGGGAACAGATACGCAGTATTTT | CASRMKQGAGTDTQYF
TRBJ1-2 | TRBV6-5 | NA | NA | TGTGCCAGCAGCTGGGGGGACTATGGCTACACCTTC | CASSWGDYGYTF
TRBJ2-5 | TRBV1 | NA | NA | TGCACCAGCAGCCACTCTGGTTTTTTCAGGGGGGCATTGGAGACCCAGTACTTC | CTSSHSGFFRGALETQYF
TRBJ2-1 | TRBV24-1 | NA | NA | TGTGCCACCAGTGATACGACAGTTCAGGATGAGCAGTTCTTC | CATSDTTVQDEQFF
TRBJ1-1 | TRBV19 | NA | TRBD1 | TGTGCCAGTAGTTTCAGGGGGATTGACGCTTTCTTT | CASSFRGIDAFF
TRBJ2-1 | TRBV5-1 | NA | NA | TGCGCCAGCAGCTTGGTACAAAACTCCTACAATGAGCAGTTCTTC | CASSLVQNSYNEQFF
TRBJ2-2 | TRBV7-6 | NA | TRBD2 | TGTGCCAGCAGCCGAGGACTAGCGGGGAACACCGGGGAGCTGTTTTTT | CASSRGLAGNTGELFF
TRBJ2-7 | TRBV6-5 | NA | TRBD2 | TGTGCCAGCAGACCCCCGGGGGGAGGAACCTACGAGCAGTACTTC | CASRPPGGGTYEQYF
TRBJ1-2 | TRBV5-1 | NA | TRBD1 | TGCGCCAGCAGCTTGGACGGGACAGGGCCTCTGGGCTACACCTTC | CASSLDGTGPLGYTF
TRBJ2-3 | TRBV10-3 | NA | TRBD1 | TGTGCCATCAGCGCAGGGGGCCCTAGCACAGATACGCAGTATTTT | CAISAGGPSTDTQYF